The source of this T cell receptor (beta chain) is a study of cytomegalovirus exposure and HLA in healthy donors. The V and J ends lost 5 bases and 8 bases respectively, with 15 bases between them. This CDR3 has 14 amino acids. The germline gives CDR1 LNHNV, CDR2 YYDKDF (reference sequence). The data were produced by immunoSEQ multiplex PCR, yet TCRdb's version contains in-frame clones alone and is incomplete. The data show tens of thousands of clones, with approximately 96% seen just once and about 1.6% held by the top ten. This TCR was recovered from a woman in her late teens or twenties in good health and CMV-seropositive. The rearrangement links TRBV15 to TRBJ1-4; possibly TRBD1 for D (6 bases). Material: PBMCs. The CDR3 is CATSGPGQREKLFF. The CDR3 DNA reads TGTGCCACCAGCGGACCGGGACAAAGAGAAAAACTGTTTTTT.